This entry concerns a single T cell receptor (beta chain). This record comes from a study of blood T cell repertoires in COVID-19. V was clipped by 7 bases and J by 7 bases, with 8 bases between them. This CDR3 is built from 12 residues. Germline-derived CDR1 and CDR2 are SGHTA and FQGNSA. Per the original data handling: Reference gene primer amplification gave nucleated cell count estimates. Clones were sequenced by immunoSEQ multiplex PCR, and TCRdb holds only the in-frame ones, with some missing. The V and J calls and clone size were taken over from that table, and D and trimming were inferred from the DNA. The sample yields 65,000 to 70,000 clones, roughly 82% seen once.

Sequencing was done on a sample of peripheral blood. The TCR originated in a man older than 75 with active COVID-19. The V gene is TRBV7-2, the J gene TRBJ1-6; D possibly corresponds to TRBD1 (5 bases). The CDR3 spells CASTAGNSPLHF. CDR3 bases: TGTGCCAGCACGGCAGGGAATTCACCCCTCCACTTT.